This passage covers 9 T cell receptor beta chains from one sample sequenced in a study of cytomegalovirus exposure and HLA in healthy donors. This PCR relied on a set of 60 Vbeta primers and 13 Jbeta primers. Profiled with immunoSEQ multiplex PCR; TCRdb holds only in-frame clones, not every one. The sample includes 70,000 to 90,000 clones, roughly 80% seen only once; the top ten take roughly 2%. Input material: PBMCs. Receptors originate from a man aged 35-49 years in good health and CMV-seronegative.

The CDR3 region is CDPCPVCGKKEYEQYF. The CDR3 bases are TGTGACCCCTGTCCAGTCTGCGGGAAAAAGGAGTACGAGCAGTACTTC. The chain has TRBV10-3 and TRBJ2-7, with D tentatively TRBD2 (6 bases). This CDR3 has 16 residues. Germline loops: CDR1 ENHRY, CDR2 SYGVKD.

CDR3 coding DNA: TGTGCCAGCAGCGGTAGCGGGGGCCTCTACGAGCAGTACTTC. This translates into CASSGSGGLYEQYF. This chain joins TRBV7-9 and TRBJ2-7; 9 bases fit TRBD2. With 5 bases clipped from V and 3 bases from J, the junction kept 5 bases outside the gene matches. The germline CDR1 and CDR2 sequences are SEHNR and FQNEAQ (reference sequence). The CDR3 extends over 14 amino acids.

The chain is built from TRBV5-1 and TRBJ2-2, with D maybe TRBD1 (6 bases). Trimming pared 1 base from V and 6 bases from J, leaving 7 bases between. The V gene's germline CDR1 is SGHRS and CDR2 YFSETQ. The CDR3 loop spans 13 amino acids. CDR3 sequence: CASSLQGPGELFF. The CDR3 nucleotides are TGCGCCAGCAGCTTGCAGGGGCCCGGGGAGCTGTTTTTT.

The rearrangement links TRBV6-6 to TRBJ2-4; 11 positions match TRBD2. After removal of 7 bases from V and 0 bases from J, the junction contained 2 bases not matched to a gene. From germline, CDR1 is MNHNY and CDR2 SVGAGI (reference sequence). This CDR3 comprises 15 residues. The CDR3 is CASTSGGRAKNIQYF. The CDR3 nucleotides read TGTGCCAGCACTAGCGGGGGGAGAGCCAAAAACATTCAGTACTTC.

V gene TRBV7-9 combines with J gene TRBJ2-4; TRBD1 might be the D (6 bases). V dropped 2 bases and J dropped 6 bases, with 11 bases sitting between them. The CDR3 loop spans 14 amino acids. Germline V gene data show CDR1 as SEHNR and CDR2 as FQNEAQ (reference sequence). In nucleotides, the CDR3 is TGTGCCAGCAGCTTACGGACAGATGGAAACATTCAGTACTTC. It translates to CASSLRTDGNIQYF.

This clone was detected only once. The chain is built from TRBV2 and TRBJ2-1; possible D gene TRBD2, 6 bases. CDR1 SNHLY and CDR2 FYNNEI come from the germline V gene. There are 14 residues in the CDR3. Trimming shortened V by 6 bases and J by 0 bases, and 9 bases separated the two germline ends. The CDR3 region is CASRGGSSYNEQFF. The CDR3 DNA reads TGTGCCAGCAGGGGGGGAAGCTCCTACAATGAGCAGTTCTTC.

This clone has just one count. The chain carries TRBV6-6 and TRBJ1-2; unclear D gene. Trimming cost V 6 bases and J 4 bases, with 9 bases left between them. The CDR3 totals 12 residues. Germline values: CDR1 MNHNY, CDR2 SVGAGI (reference sequence). The CDR3 bases are TGTGCCAGCAGAAGAGAACCCTATGGCTACACCTTC. Residues: CASRREPYGYTF.

This chain uses TRBV30 with TRBJ2-7; D unclear. The V gene's germline CDR1 is GTSNPN and CDR2 SVGIG (reference sequence). V gave up 0 bases and J gave up 9 bases, with 9 bases separating them. CDR3 length equals 11 residues. CDR3 sequence: CAWSVRSLQYF. CDR3 sequence (DNA): TGTGCCTGGAGTGTACGTAGCCTGCAGTACTTC.

This clone was found once. The chain joins TRBV28 to TRBJ1-4, with D tentatively TRBD1 (6 bases). This CDR3 has 15 residues. Trimming stripped 6 bases from V and 7 bases from J, with 18 bases between. In germline, CDR1 is MDHEN, CDR2 SYDVKM. The CDR3 bases are TGTGCCAGCAGCAACCGGGACACCCGGGGTGAAAAACTGTTTTTT. Translated, it gives CASSNRDTRGEKLFF.